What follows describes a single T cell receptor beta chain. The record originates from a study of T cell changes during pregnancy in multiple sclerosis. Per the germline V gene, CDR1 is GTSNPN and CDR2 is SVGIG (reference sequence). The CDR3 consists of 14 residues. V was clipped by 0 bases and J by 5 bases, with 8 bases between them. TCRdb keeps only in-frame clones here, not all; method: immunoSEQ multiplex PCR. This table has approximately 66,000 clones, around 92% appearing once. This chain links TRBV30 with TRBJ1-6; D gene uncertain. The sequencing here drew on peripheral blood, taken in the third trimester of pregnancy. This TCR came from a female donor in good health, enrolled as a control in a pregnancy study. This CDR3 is CAWSVLGNNSPLHF. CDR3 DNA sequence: TGTGCCTGGAGTGTACTCGGGAATAATTCACCCCTCCACTTT.